This TCR beta chain came from a study of OX40 agonist ivuxolimab in advanced cancers. Some clones are missing from TCRdb's copy, which holds only in-frame ones; the method was immunoSEQ multiplex PCR. The table lists under 60,000 clones, 85% to 95% of them singletons. The CDR3 runs to 12 residues. V was cut by 3 bases and J by 1 base, with 4 bases left in between. Germline V gene lookup returns CDR1 LNHDA and CDR2 SQIVND (reference sequence). This specimen consisted of CD4+ or CD8+ T cells sorted from blood, obtained in a trial of the OX40 agonist ivuxolimab. V usage is TRBV19 and J usage is TRBJ2-7, with D hard to call. This TCR was sampled from an adult with an advanced solid tumor such as melanoma, head and neck, liver or kidney cancer. CDR3 amino acids: CASSMSSYEQYF. Written as DNA, the CDR3 is TGTGCCAGTAGTATGAGTTCCTACGAGCAGTACTTC.